This TCR beta chain was identified during a study of OX40 agonist ivuxolimab in advanced cancers. Study results and limitations: At 0.1 to 3.0 mg/kg, CD4+ and CD8+ blood T cells expanded clonally by week 6.

Libraries were prepared by immunoSEQ multiplex PCR; TCRdb keeps only in-frame clonotypes and omits some of them. The sample lists 65,000 to 95,000 clones; roughly 86% were seen once. As concerns this clone: Its antigen is not identified.

The CDR3 has 13 amino acids. CDR1 is SGHTA and CDR2 is FQGNSA in the germline V gene. The V end was cut by 1 base, the J end by 8 bases, with 10 bases between. This chain connects TRBV7-2 to TRBJ2-3, with a possible D match to TRBD1 (6 bases). The material was CD4+ or CD8+ T cells sorted from blood, obtained in a trial of the OX40 agonist ivuxolimab. This clonotype originated in an adult with an advanced solid tumor such as melanoma, head and neck, liver or kidney cancer. The CDR3 sequence is CASSLGQEVTQYF. As DNA, the CDR3 is TGTGCCAGCAGCTTAGGACAGGAGGTTACGCAGTATTTT.